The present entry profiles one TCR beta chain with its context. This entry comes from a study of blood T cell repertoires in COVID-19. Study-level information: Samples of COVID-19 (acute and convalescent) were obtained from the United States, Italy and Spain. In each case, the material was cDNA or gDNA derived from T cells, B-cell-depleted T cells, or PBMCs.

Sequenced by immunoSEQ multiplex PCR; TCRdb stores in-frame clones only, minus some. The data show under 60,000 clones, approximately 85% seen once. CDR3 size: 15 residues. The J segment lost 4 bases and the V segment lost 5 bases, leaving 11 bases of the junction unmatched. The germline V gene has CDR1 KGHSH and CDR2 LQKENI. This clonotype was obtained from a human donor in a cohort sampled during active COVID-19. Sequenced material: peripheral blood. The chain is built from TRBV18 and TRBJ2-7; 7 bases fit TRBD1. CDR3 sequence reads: CASSGSGTESYEQYF. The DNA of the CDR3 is TGTGCCAGCTCAGGCTCCGGGACAGAGTCTTACGAGCAGTACTTC.